One T cell receptor beta chain is described in this entry. This specimen comes from a study of blood T cell repertoires in COVID-19. The wider study: Material from acute and convalescent COVID-19 was sourced from the United States, Italy and Spain. The analysed material was cDNA or gDNA that came from T cells, B-cell-depleted T cells, or PBMCs.

The data were produced by immunoSEQ multiplex PCR, yet TCRdb's version contains in-frame clones alone and is incomplete. This table holds more than 85,000 clones, around 73% found once. V dropped 2 bases and J dropped 7 bases, with 11 bases sitting between them. Germline-derived CDR1 and CDR2 are SEHNR and FQNEAQ (reference sequence). This CDR3 has 14 amino acids. This clonotype originated in a man in his 60s with active or convalescent COVID-19. The sequencing sample was made of peripheral blood. The gene calls are TRBV7-9 and TRBJ2-2; D not certain. The CDR3 sequence: CASSLSLFGGELFF. The CDR3 DNA reads as TGTGCCAGCAGCTTATCTCTGTTCGGCGGGGAGCTGTTTTTT.